The entry below gives a single T cell receptor beta chain sequence along with its context. The data originate from a study of blood T cell repertoires in COVID-19. Assay: immunoSEQ multiplex PCR; the TCRdb copy retains only in-frame clones and omits some. The data show fewer than 450,000 clones, with more than 75% seen just once and around 6% held by the top ten. Seattle researchers signed up patients amid active infection and tracked them longitudinally. Unmatched junction bases numbered 4, after V lost 6 bases and J lost 4 bases. This CDR3 has 15 residues. CDR1 is SNHLY and CDR2 is FYNNEI in the germline V gene.

Sequenced input: peripheral blood. The rearrangement joins TRBV2 to TRBJ1-6, with 9 bases lining up with TRBD1. This clonotype was obtained from a woman between 50 and 59 years old with COVID-19, enrolled during active disease. The CDR3 reads CASRRGTGYNSPLHF. The CDR3 DNA reads as TGTGCCAGCAGACGAGGGACAGGGTATAATTCACCCCTCCACTTT. The entire variable domain, with the rest obtained from reference TRBV2 and TRBJ1-6, is as follows: EPEVTQTPSHQVTQMGQEVILRCVPISNHLYFYWYRQILGQKVEFLVSFYNNEISEKSEIFDDQFSVERPDGSNFTLKIRSTKLEDSAMYFCASRRGTGYNSPLHFGNGTRLTVT.